One TCR beta chain is described in this entry. What it binds is unknown. The data originate from a study of blood T cells in healthy people across ages. The study, taken as a whole, reports: Getting older went along with TCR beta diversity per million T cells dropping roughly linearly. Estimates of total diversity, which came from one million sequenced T cells, were considered to be underestimates.

A second roughly 6 to 11 cycle PCR used barcoded and J-beta primers. Template switching added a 12-random-nucleotide identifier to every cDNA molecule. TCRdb used MiXCR to reprocess the 5' RACE reads, holding one entry per CDR3 protein. The data hold 750,000 to 950,000 distinct CDR3 sequences, with almost 30% observed a single time. This CDR3 spans 11 amino acids. The V and J ends lost 5 bases and 11 bases respectively, with 12 bases between them. This same sample was also taken into another study, of T cells of mothers and their children. From that paper: Overlap in related mother-child pairs always slightly exceeded unrelated pairs, never significantly.

Input material: blood. This sequence was found in a middle-aged woman in good health. The chain employs TRBV12-3 or TRBV12-4 and TRBJ2-5; D remains unclear. This CDR3 reads CASSNYNEQYF. CDR3 DNA sequence: TGTGCCAGCAGTAACTACAATGAGCAGTACTTC.